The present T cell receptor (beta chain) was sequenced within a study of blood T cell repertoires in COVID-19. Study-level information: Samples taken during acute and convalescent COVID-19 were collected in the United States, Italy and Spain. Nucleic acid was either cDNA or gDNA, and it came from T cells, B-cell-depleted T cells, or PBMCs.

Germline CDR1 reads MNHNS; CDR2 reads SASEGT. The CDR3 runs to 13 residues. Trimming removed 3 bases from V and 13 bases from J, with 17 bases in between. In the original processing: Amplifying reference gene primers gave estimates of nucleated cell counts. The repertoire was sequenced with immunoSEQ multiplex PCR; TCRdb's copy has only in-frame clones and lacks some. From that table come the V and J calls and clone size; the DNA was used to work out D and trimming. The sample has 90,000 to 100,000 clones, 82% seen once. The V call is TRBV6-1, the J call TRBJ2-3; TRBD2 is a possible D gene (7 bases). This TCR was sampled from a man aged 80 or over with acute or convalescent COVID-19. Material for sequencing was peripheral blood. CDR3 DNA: TGTGCCAGCAGTGATGGAGGGGGACTACAGAAGTATTTT. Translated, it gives CASSDGGGLQKYF.